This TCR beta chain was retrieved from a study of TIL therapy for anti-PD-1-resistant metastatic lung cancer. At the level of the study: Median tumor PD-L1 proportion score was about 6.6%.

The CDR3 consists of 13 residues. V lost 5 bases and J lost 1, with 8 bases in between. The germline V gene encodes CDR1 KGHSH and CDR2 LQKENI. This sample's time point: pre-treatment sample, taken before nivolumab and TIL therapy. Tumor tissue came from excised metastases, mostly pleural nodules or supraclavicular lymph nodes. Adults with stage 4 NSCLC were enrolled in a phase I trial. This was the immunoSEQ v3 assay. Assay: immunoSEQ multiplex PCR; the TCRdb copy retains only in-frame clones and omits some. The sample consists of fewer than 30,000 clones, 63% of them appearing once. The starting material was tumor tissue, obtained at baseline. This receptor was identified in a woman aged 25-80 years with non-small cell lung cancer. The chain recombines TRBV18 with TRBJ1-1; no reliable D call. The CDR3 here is CASSMDRNTEAFF. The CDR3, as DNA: TGTGCCAGCTCAATGGACCGGAACACTGAAGCTTTCTTT.